This T cell receptor beta chain emerged from a study of control samples from healthy donors and cancer patients. This table comes from immunoSEQ multiplex PCR, and its TCRdb copy is limited to in-frame clones, with some not included. The profile covers about 30,000 clones, with over 75% appearing a single time and roughly 6.3% taken by the ten largest. V was clipped by 5 bases and J by 4 bases, with 8 bases between them. This CDR3 spans 13 amino acids. Looked up from germline, CDR1 is SGHTA and CDR2 is FQGTGA. V usage is TRBV7-3 and J usage is TRBJ2-2; D unclear. The sequencing input was PBMCs. The TCR sequence derives from a woman in her sixties or seventies with head and neck cancer. The CDR3 coding sequence is TGTGCCAGCAGCCCAACCGTCACCGGGGAGCTGTTTTTT. It codes for CASSPTVTGELFF.